This is a list of T cell receptor beta chains from one sample in a study of graft-versus-host responses after intestinal transplantation. Clones were sequenced by immunoSEQ multiplex PCR, and TCRdb holds only the in-frame ones, with some missing. Among tens of thousands of clones listed, about 90% were seen once. The sample in question was PBMCs, obtained 98 days after intestinal transplantation. All receptors come from a human patient who received an intestinal transplant, so some T cells may come from the graft donor. Both conserved end residues are trimmed from each CDR3.

V gene,CDR3 length,J gene,CDR3 protein
TRBV7-4,12,TRBJ2-3,ASSPPAVTDTQY
TRBV19,10,TRBJ1-2,ASSMGGYGYT
TRBV19,10,TRBJ2-5,ASSIGGGTQY
TRBV28,11,TRBJ2-1,ASKAFIYNEQF
TRBV7-9,11,TRBJ1-1,ASSLAADTEAF
TRBV28,14,TRBJ1-5,ASSLIPGHSNQPQH
TRBV4-2,14,TRBJ2-1,ASSRETSGIYNEQF
TRBV6-5,11,TRBJ2-7,ASSYGAVYEQY
TRBV5-6,12,TRBJ2-7,ASSLGIIHHEQY
TRBV7-9,15,TRBJ2-3,ASSLGTGKPHTDTQY
TRBV19,12,TRBJ1-6,ASSIGDGDSPLH
TRBV27,12,TRBJ1-2,ASSFGAENYGYT
TRBV4-1,11,TRBJ2-5,ASSQTRGETQY
TRBV5-8,14,TRBJ2-5,ASSAYQGTGKETQY
TRBV6-5,12,TRBJ2-3,ASSPGQGLDTQY
TRBV9,13,TRBJ2-7,ASSYTSGGSSEQY
TRBV19,13,TRBJ2-7,ASSIGQPSIYEQY
TRBV19,10,TRBJ2-7,ASSIGRNEQY
TRBV13,15,TRBJ1-5,ASSLKQGELSNQPQH
TRBV5-1,13,TRBJ2-3,ASSLLNAVTDTQY
TRBV5-1,16,TRBJ2-6,ASSLEGGPLSGANVLT
TRBV4-2,14,TRBJ2-7,ASSQDRGGSSYEQY